A selection of T cell receptor beta chains follows, all from one sample in a study of blood T cells in healthy people across ages. TCRdb re-called the 5' RACE reads with MiXCR, one entry per CDR3 protein. The sample records about 1.4 million distinct CDR3 sequences, approximately 60% being singletons. Sequencing used blood. These receptors were taken from a man younger than 35 in good health. Both conserved end residues are part of each CDR3. Fields, in order: clone size, V gene, D gene, J gene, CDR3 protein, CDR3 DNA. The D gene is left open where the match is weak. Part of the rows lack a size; the others show once, few, many or a class for expanded clones.

size: few
V: TRBV20-1
D: TRBD1
J: TRBJ2-1
CDR3: CSATSGGQGFDEQFF
DNA: TGCAGTGCTACCTCAGGGGGACAGGGTTTTGATGAGCAGTTCTTC

size: -
V: TRBV7-9
D: TRBD1
J: TRBJ2-7
CDR3: CASSPRPGTASYEQYF
DNA: TGTGCCAGCAGCCCTCGCCCGGGGACAGCGTCCTACGAGCAGTACTTC

size: -
V: TRBV20-1
D: -
J: TRBJ2-3
CDR3: CSATPHGAGDTQYF
DNA: TGCAGTGCTACTCCCCACGGGGCAGGAGATACGCAGTATTTT

size: -
V: TRBV29-1
D: TRBD2
J: TRBJ2-5
CDR3: CSVPGGGQETQYF
DNA: TGCAGCGTCCCGGGAGGGGGCCAAGAGACCCAGTACTTC

size: -
V: TRBV5-1
D: -
J: TRBJ2-7
CDR3: CASGQGGDYEQYF
DNA: TGCGCCAGCGGGCAGGGTGGGGACTACGAGCAGTACTTC

size: -
V: TRBV7-2
D: TRBD2
J: TRBJ2-7
CDR3: CASSISGASYEQYF
DNA: TGTGCCAGCAGCATTAGCGGGGCCAGCTACGAGCAGTACTTC

size: few
V: TRBV5-1
D: -
J: TRBJ2-2
CDR3: CASSFLQTGELFF
DNA: TGCGCCAGCAGCTTCCTACAGACCGGGGAGCTGTTTTTT

size: -
V: TRBV10-3
D: -
J: TRBJ2-2
CDR3: CAITGLDTGELFF
DNA: TGTGCCATCACCGGGTTGGACACCGGGGAGCTGTTTTTT

size: many
V: TRBV20-1
D: -
J: TRBJ2-1
CDR3: CSGVPGRDYNEQFF
DNA: TGCAGTGGAGTCCCCGGGCGGGATTACAATGAGCAGTTCTTC

size: few
V: TRBV27
D: -
J: TRBJ2-7
CDR3: CASRQRGSLHEQYF
DNA: TGTGCCAGCAGGCAAAGGGGTAGTCTCCACGAGCAGTACTTC

size: few
V: TRBV6-2/TRBV6-3
D: -
J: TRBJ2-1
CDR3: CASSFVGFYNEQFF
DNA: TGTGCCAGCAGTTTTGTGGGATTCTACAATGAGCAGTTCTTC

size: -
V: TRBV10-3
D: -
J: TRBJ2-7
CDR3: CAISESSLYEQYF
DNA: TGTGCCATCAGTGAGTCGAGTCTCTACGAGCAGTACTTC

size: once
V: TRBV7-9
D: TRBD1
J: TRBJ2-5
CDR3: CASSLVGDRGETQYF
DNA: TGTGCCAGCAGCTTAGTTGGGGACAGGGGTGAGACCCAGTACTTC

size: -
V: TRBV20-1
D: -
J: TRBJ2-7
CDR3: CSATAGASYNEQYF
DNA: TGCAGTGCTACCGCAGGGGCGTCCTACAATGAGCAGTACTTC

size: -
V: TRBV4-1
D: TRBD2
J: TRBJ2-3
CDR3: CASAREGITDTQYF
DNA: TGCGCCAGCGCCCGGGAGGGTATCACAGATACGCAGTATTTT

size: -
V: TRBV7-2
D: -
J: TRBJ1-2
CDR3: CASSPPDKDLIYTF
DNA: TGTGCCAGCAGCCCCCCCGACAAAGACTTGATCTACACCTTC

size: -
V: TRBV9
D: -
J: TRBJ1-2
CDR3: CASSVENLSSYGYTF
DNA: TGTGCCAGCAGCGTAGAGAACCTTAGCAGCTATGGCTACACCTTC

size: -
V: TRBV29-1
D: -
J: TRBJ2-5
CDR3: CSAGTVVKTQYF
DNA: TGCAGCGCTGGGACGGTGGTGAAGACCCAGTACTTC

size: -
V: TRBV7-2
D: TRBD2
J: TRBJ2-5
CDR3: CASSLIAGGYGEQYF
DNA: TGTGCCAGCAGCTTGATAGCGGGAGGCTACGGTGAGCAGTACTTC

size: -
V: TRBV5-1
D: -
J: TRBJ2-7
CDR3: CASSADPADSSYEQYF
DNA: TGCGCCAGCAGCGCCGATCCAGCGGACAGCTCCTACGAGCAGTACTTC

size: -
V: TRBV7-6
D: TRBD1
J: TRBJ2-7
CDR3: CASSTGTGFPSYEQYF
DNA: TGTGCTAGCAGCACCGGGACAGGGTTCCCCTCTTACGAGCAGTACTTC

size: -
V: TRBV27
D: -
J: TRBJ2-7
CDR3: CASSIGADNEQYF
DNA: TGTGCCAGCAGTATCGGGGCCGACAATGAGCAGTACTTC

size: -
V: TRBV6-5
D: TRBD1
J: TRBJ2-3
CDR3: CASSRTGRDTQYF
DNA: TGTGCCAGCAGTAGGACAGGGAGAGATACGCAGTATTTT

size: -
V: TRBV27
D: -
J: TRBJ2-7
CDR3: CASRRQGYYEQYF
DNA: TGTGCCAGCAGACGCCAGGGCTACTACGAGCAGTACTTC

size: -
V: TRBV9
D: TRBD1
J: TRBJ2-6
CDR3: CASRGQDSSGANVLTF
DNA: TGTGCCAGCAGGGGACAGGACAGCTCTGGGGCCAACGTCCTGACTTTC

size: -
V: TRBV3-1
D: -
J: TRBJ2-7
CDR3: CASSQGGFGGYEQYF
DNA: TGTGCCAGCAGCCAAGGGGGCTTCGGAGGCTACGAGCAGTACTTC

size: -
V: TRBV4-1
D: -
J: TRBJ1-1
CDR3: CASRRPGGRYEAFF
DNA: TGCGCCAGCAGGCGCCCGGGGGGTAGATATGAAGCTTTCTTT

size: -
V: TRBV28
D: TRBD2
J: TRBJ2-7
CDR3: CASRVPLAETYEQYF
DNA: TGTGCCAGCAGGGTCCCACTAGCGGAAACCTACGAGCAGTACTTC

size: -
V: TRBV12-3/TRBV12-4
D: -
J: TRBJ2-2
CDR3: CASSVEGGDGELFF
DNA: TGTGCCAGCAGTGTAGAGGGGGGGGACGGGGAGCTGTTTTTT

size: -
V: TRBV9
D: TRBD1
J: TRBJ1-1
CDR3: CASSGPGTEMNTEAFF
DNA: TGTGCCAGCAGCGGTCCCGGGACAGAAATGAACACTGAAGCTTTCTTT

size: -
V: TRBV28
D: -
J: TRBJ2-7
CDR3: CASSHPYGSYEQYF
DNA: TGTGCCAGCAGTCATCCTTACGGCTCCTACGAGCAGTACTTC

size: few
V: TRBV4-3
D: -
J: TRBJ2-7
CDR3: CASSQFSGYEQYF
DNA: TGCGCCAGCAGCCAATTTTCCGGCTACGAGCAGTACTTC